The clone carrying this T cell receptor (beta chain) was picked up a small number of times. Its antigen is unidentified. The sample originates from a study of beta chain features in type 1 diabetes. Expressed TCRB transcripts were sequenced after all isolated RNA was converted to cDNA. The protocol was immunoSEQ multiplex PCR, while the TCRdb copy is restricted to in-frame clones and leaves out a portion. There are hundreds of thousands of clones in the sample; over 12% occur only once, and approximately 0.043% lies in the top ten. CDR3 size: 16 residues. The V gene's germline CDR1 is SGDLS and CDR2 YYNGEE. Germline trimming cut 5 bases from V and 3 bases from J; bases unmatched to any gene: 10. Donors contributed one heparinised blood draw apiece, averaging around 100 mL. Researchers reported sorting CD4+ naive, central memory, regulatory and stem cell-like memory cells via CD45RO/CCR7/CD25/CD127/CD95/CD27.

Study-wide findings and caveats: In every one of the four CD4+ subsets, TCRB CDR3s were moderately but significantly shorter in Type 1 diabetes patients. Junctions at VDJ sites from type 1 diabetes patients had fewer insertions and more deletions.

The sequence was collected from a man between 18 and 29 years old with type 1 diabetes. Sequenced material: naive CD4+ T cells from blood. The chain is built from TRBV9 and TRBJ2-5, with TRBD2 matching over 10 bases. The CDR3: CASSHTSGDAKETQYF. The CDR3 DNA follows: TGTGCCAGCAGTCACACTAGCGGGGACGCTAAAGAGACCCAGTACTTC. Full variable domain (rest looked up from reference TRBV9 and TRBJ2-5): DSGVTQTPKHLITATGQRVTLRCSPRSGDLSVYWYQQSLDQGLQFLIQYYNGEERAKGNILERFSAQQFPDLHSELNLSSLELGDSALYFCASSHTSGDAKETQYFGPGTRLLVL.